This T cell receptor (beta chain) was sequenced in a study of blood T cells in healthy people across ages. This clonotype was observed at least ten times. Primed by a sample-barcoded 5' primer and a J-beta primer mix, a second PCR proceeded for about 7 to 11 cycles. TCRdb independently ran MiXCR on the 5' RACE reads; one entry per CDR3 protein. The sample consists of more than 900,000 distinct CDR3 sequences, just under 30% of them appearing once. Trimming took 2 bases from V and 0 from J, leaving 8 bases between them. This CDR3 is 15 amino acids long. This same sample was also taken into another study, of T cells of mothers and their children.

This chain connects TRBV12-3 or TRBV12-4 to TRBJ1-5; no clear D. The receptor was derived from a woman aged 40 to 55 in good health. Material for sequencing was blood. The CDR3 sequence: CASSLLGYSNQPQHF. The CDR3 DNA reads TGTGCCAGCAGTTTATTGGGTTATAGCAATCAGCCCCAGCATTTT.